This entry features one T cell receptor beta chain sequence. Antigen specificity is unknown. PCR employed 60 Vbeta and 13 Jbeta primers. Sequencing was performed with immunoSEQ multiplex PCR; in TCRdb, only in-frame clones are kept and a portion is missing. This repertoire shows roughly 250,000 clones, 84% found once; its top ten account for about 2%. The sample originates from a study of cytomegalovirus exposure and HLA in healthy donors. Overall study findings and caveats: Donors were assumed by presence/absence analyses to have roughly uniform sequencing depth. The dataset shows that most TCR sequences were rare, while some public TCRs occurred in many donors. Later analysis revealed greater clonal expansion in HLA-associated TCR beta chains than in equally common others.

The V gene's germline CDR1 is SGHNT and CDR2 YENEEA. Trimming cost V 2 bases and J 7 bases, with 20 bases left between them. The CDR3 covers 16 residues. Healthy bone marrow donors supplied every sample. The rearrangement uses TRBV11-3 and TRBJ1-2, with D possibly TRBD1 on 5 matching bases. Sequencing input: PBMCs. This receptor was obtained from a woman in her thirties or forties in good health and CMV-seropositive. The CDR3 nucleotides read TGTGCCAGCAGCTTATACGGCCAGGGCAGCCTCCTTGGCTACACCTTC. It encodes CASSLYGQGSLLGYTF.